A selection of T cell receptor beta chains follows, all from one sample in a study of PD-L1 blockade in urothelial cancer. Clones were sequenced by immunoSEQ multiplex PCR, and TCRdb holds only the in-frame ones, with some missing. The sample has some 45,000 clones; more than 75% are singletons. Material: PBMCs, obtained around atezolizumab (anti-PD-L1) treatment. These receptors were collected from a man between 60 and 75 years old with urothelial cancer. Both conserved end residues are part of each CDR3. Each record gives: J gene, V gene, D gene, clone size, CDR3 DNA, CDR3 protein. D genes are given only for firm matches. Where a row states a size, it is once, few, many or the class of an expanded clone; other rows omit it.

j_gene: TRBJ2-1; v_gene: TRBV4-1; d_gene: .; abundance: .; CDR3nt: TGCGCCAGCAGCCTTCTGACAAGTTACAATGAGCAGTTCTTC; CDR3aa: CASSLLTSYNEQFF
j_gene: TRBJ2-3; v_gene: TRBV5-1; d_gene: .; abundance: .; CDR3nt: TGCGCCAGCAGCCCTAAGGGGCTCTCAGCTAGCACAGATACGCAGTATTTT; CDR3aa: CASSPKGLSASTDTQYF
j_gene: TRBJ1-2; v_gene: TRBV7-2; d_gene: TRBD1; abundance: .; CDR3nt: TGTGCCAGCAGCCGGACAGGGCTAGGCTACACCTTC; CDR3aa: CASSRTGLGYTF
j_gene: TRBJ2-1; v_gene: TRBV21-1; d_gene: .; abundance: .; CDR3nt: TGTGCCAGCACCACTGGGGGTAGCGGGAGGTTGCGCCACAATGAGCAGTTCTTC; CDR3aa: CASTTGGSGRLRHNEQFF
j_gene: TRBJ2-2; v_gene: TRBV18; d_gene: TRBD2; abundance: .; CDR3nt: TGTGCCAGCTCACCACCCAACGCGGGGGGGCCGAACACCGGGGAGCTGTTTTTT; CDR3aa: CASSPPNAGGPNTGELFF
j_gene: TRBJ2-7; v_gene: TRBV6-1; d_gene: .; abundance: .; CDR3nt: TGTGCCAGCAGTGAGGGGCCGGCCATGACCTACGAGCAGTACTTC; CDR3aa: CASSEGPAMTYEQYF
j_gene: TRBJ2-1; v_gene: TRBV5-6; d_gene: TRBD2; abundance: .; CDR3nt: TGTGCCAGCAGCTTGACTAGCGGGAGGGCCCGTAATGAGCAGTTCTTC; CDR3aa: CASSLTSGRARNEQFF
j_gene: TRBJ1-1; v_gene: TRBV2; d_gene: .; abundance: once; CDR3nt: TGTGCCAGCGAAACGGGGGTAAAAACTGAAGCTTTCTTT; CDR3aa: CASETGVKTEAFF
j_gene: TRBJ1-5; v_gene: TRBV7-6; d_gene: TRBD1; abundance: .; CDR3nt: TGTGCCAGCAGCTTAGAGGGACAGGGGAGACAGCCCCAGCATTTT; CDR3aa: CASSLEGQGRQPQHF
j_gene: TRBJ1-1; v_gene: TRBV10-2; d_gene: .; abundance: .; CDR3nt: TGCGCCAGCACTCTGGGAGAGACTGAAGCTTTCTTT; CDR3aa: CASTLGETEAFF
j_gene: TRBJ2-5; v_gene: TRBV2; d_gene: TRBD1; abundance: .; CDR3nt: TGTGCCAGCAGTGAAGGGACAGGGCCTCAAGAGACCCAGTACTTC; CDR3aa: CASSEGTGPQETQYF
j_gene: TRBJ1-4; v_gene: TRBV10-1; d_gene: TRBD1; abundance: .; CDR3nt: TGCGCCAGCAGTGAGGGGACAGGGGATGAAAAACTGTTTTTT; CDR3aa: CASSEGTGDEKLFF
j_gene: TRBJ1-1; v_gene: TRBV19; d_gene: TRBD1; abundance: .; CDR3nt: TGTGCCAGTAGCCGCAGGGGGCAGGGCACTGAAGCTTTCTTT; CDR3aa: CASSRRGQGTEAFF
j_gene: TRBJ1-2; v_gene: TRBV28; d_gene: .; abundance: .; CDR3nt: TGTGCCAGCGGCCAGAACTATGGCTACACCTTC; CDR3aa: CASGQNYGYTF
j_gene: TRBJ2-7; v_gene: TRBV9; d_gene: TRBD2; abundance: once; CDR3nt: TGTGCCAGCAGCCGTGGACTAGACTACGAGCAGTACTTC; CDR3aa: CASSRGLDYEQYF
j_gene: TRBJ2-1; v_gene: TRBV25-1; d_gene: .; abundance: .; CDR3nt: TGTGCCAGCAGTGCTTCGGGTGAGCAGTTCTTC; CDR3aa: CASSASGEQFF
j_gene: TRBJ1-6; v_gene: TRBV7-9; d_gene: .; abundance: .; CDR3nt: TGTGCCAGCAGCCTCGCGGGGGCTAATTCACCCCTCCACTTT; CDR3aa: CASSLAGANSPLHF
j_gene: TRBJ1-1; v_gene: TRBV4-2; d_gene: TRBD1; abundance: few; CDR3nt: TGTGCCAGCAGCCTCAGACAGGGGCGAGCTTTCTTT; CDR3aa: CASSLRQGRAFF
j_gene: TRBJ1-1; v_gene: TRBV30; d_gene: TRBD1; abundance: .; CDR3nt: TGTGCCCTACAAACGGGACAGGGAGGCACTGAAGCTTTCTTT; CDR3aa: CALQTGQGGTEAFF
j_gene: TRBJ1-1; v_gene: TRBV27; d_gene: .; abundance: .; CDR3nt: TGTGCCAGCAGTTTTAGTGGGAACACTGAAGCTTTCTTT; CDR3aa: CASSFSGNTEAFF
j_gene: TRBJ1-4; v_gene: TRBV2; d_gene: .; abundance: .; CDR3nt: TGTGCCAGCAGCCTCCGGGGGGAGATTGAAAAACTGTTTTTT; CDR3aa: CASSLRGEIEKLFF
j_gene: TRBJ2-7; v_gene: TRBV11-2; d_gene: .; abundance: .; CDR3nt: TGTGCCAGCAGCTTGGACAGAGGCTACGAGCAGTACTTC; CDR3aa: CASSLDRGYEQYF
j_gene: TRBJ1-6; v_gene: TRBV28; d_gene: TRBD1; abundance: few; CDR3nt: TGTGCCAGCAGTTTGCAGGGGGCAAATAATTCACCCCTCCACTTT; CDR3aa: CASSLQGANNSPLHF
j_gene: TRBJ2-7; v_gene: TRBV2; d_gene: .; abundance: .; CDR3nt: TGTGCCAGCAAGGGTTTCGGGAGCTCCTACGAGCAGTACTTC; CDR3aa: CASKGFGSSYEQYF
j_gene: TRBJ2-5; v_gene: TRBV27; d_gene: .; abundance: .; CDR3nt: TGTGCCAGCAGTTCACGACAGTTATCGAGCTTTGGAGAGACCCAGTACTTC; CDR3aa: CASSSRQLSSFGETQYF
j_gene: TRBJ2-2; v_gene: TRBV19; d_gene: TRBD1; abundance: .; CDR3nt: TGTGCCAGTAGTCCACGGACAGGGAACACCGGGGAGCTGTTTTTT; CDR3aa: CASSPRTGNTGELFF
j_gene: TRBJ2-2; v_gene: TRBV7-9; d_gene: .; abundance: .; CDR3nt: TGTGCCAGCAGCTTACGAGCGGATGGGGACACCGGGGAGCTGTTTTTT; CDR3aa: CASSLRADGDTGELFF
j_gene: TRBJ2-3; v_gene: TRBV5-1; d_gene: .; abundance: .; CDR3nt: TGCGCCAGCAGCTTGGTAGCCCTACATACAGATACGCAGTATTTT; CDR3aa: CASSLVALHTDTQYF
j_gene: TRBJ2-5; v_gene: TRBV25-1; d_gene: .; abundance: .; CDR3nt: TGTGCCAGCAGTGCGTCCTCCCCCACCGGGACCCAGTACTTC; CDR3aa: CASSASSPTGTQYF
j_gene: TRBJ1-1; v_gene: TRBV6-6; d_gene: .; abundance: .; CDR3nt: TGTGCCAGCAGGGCCCTCCTGACAGGAGCCCTGCCTGAAGCTTTCTTT; CDR3aa: CASRALLTGALPEAFF
j_gene: TRBJ2-5; v_gene: TRBV18; d_gene: TRBD2; abundance: .; CDR3nt: TGTGCCAGCTCACATCCGGACGGGAGGGAGACCCAGTACTTC; CDR3aa: CASSHPDGRETQYF
j_gene: TRBJ1-2; v_gene: TRBV7-2; d_gene: TRBD1; abundance: once; CDR3nt: TGTGCCAGCAGCCTGGGGACAGCTAACTATGGCTACACCTTC; CDR3aa: CASSLGTANYGYTF
j_gene: TRBJ1-5; v_gene: TRBV19; d_gene: .; abundance: .; CDR3nt: TGTGCCAGTAGTAGTATCAATCAGCCCCAGCATTTT; CDR3aa: CASSSINQPQHF
j_gene: TRBJ2-2; v_gene: TRBV29-1; d_gene: TRBD2; abundance: .; CDR3nt: TGCAGCGTTGGAGCGGGAGGGATCGGGGAGCTGTTTTTT; CDR3aa: CSVGAGGIGELFF
j_gene: TRBJ2-3; v_gene: TRBV7-9; d_gene: TRBD2; abundance: .; CDR3nt: TGTGCCAGCAGCGTACCGTCAGCGGGGAAGGATACGCAGTATTTT; CDR3aa: CASSVPSAGKDTQYF
j_gene: TRBJ2-7; v_gene: TRBV19; d_gene: .; abundance: .; CDR3nt: TGTGCCAGTAGTATAGATCTTCGGGGACTCTCTATTCCCTCCTACGAGCAGTACTTC; CDR3aa: CASSIDLRGLSIPSYEQYF
j_gene: TRBJ2-3; v_gene: TRBV6-1; d_gene: TRBD2; abundance: .; CDR3nt: TGTGCCAGCAGTGAACTCGCGGGAGGGCAGACAGATACGCAGTATTTT; CDR3aa: CASSELAGGQTDTQYF
j_gene: TRBJ2-4; v_gene: TRBV5-1; d_gene: TRBD1; abundance: .; CDR3nt: TGCGCCAGCAGCTTGGGAGGGACAGGGGAAATTCAGTACTTC; CDR3aa: CASSLGGTGEIQYF
j_gene: TRBJ2-1; v_gene: TRBV11-2; d_gene: TRBD2; abundance: .; CDR3nt: TGTGCCAGCAGCTTACAGCGGGGGAACAATGAGCAGTTCTTC; CDR3aa: CASSLQRGNNEQFF
j_gene: TRBJ2-2; v_gene: TRBV7-2; d_gene: .; abundance: .; CDR3nt: TGTGCCAGCAGCACCCCACTAAGCGCCTTGTTTTTT; CDR3aa: CASSTPLSALFF
j_gene: TRBJ1-5; v_gene: TRBV15; d_gene: TRBD1; abundance: .; CDR3nt: TGTGCCACCAGCAAGTCAGGACAGGGGGCGCGTCAGCCCCAGCATTTT; CDR3aa: CATSKSGQGARQPQHF
j_gene: TRBJ2-5; v_gene: TRBV9; d_gene: TRBD1; abundance: .; CDR3nt: TGTGCCAGCAGCGTAGGAGGGACAGGGGGAGAGACCCAGTACTTC; CDR3aa: CASSVGGTGGETQYF
j_gene: TRBJ1-2; v_gene: TRBV27; d_gene: .; abundance: .; CDR3nt: TGTGCCAGCAGACGACAGTTGGGCTATGGCTACACCTTC; CDR3aa: CASRRQLGYGYTF
j_gene: TRBJ1-2; v_gene: TRBV6-1; d_gene: .; abundance: few; CDR3nt: TGTGCCAGCATTCGAGGGGGGGGATATGGCTACACCTTC; CDR3aa: CASIRGGGYGYTF
j_gene: TRBJ2-1; v_gene: TRBV19; d_gene: .; abundance: few; CDR3nt: TGTGCCAGTAGTCCGACAGGCAGGCTGAACAATGAGCAGTTCTTC; CDR3aa: CASSPTGRLNNEQFF
j_gene: TRBJ2-5; v_gene: TRBV9; d_gene: .; abundance: few; CDR3nt: TGTGCCAGCAGCGATTCTAGCGCCGAGCAAGAGACCCAGTACTTC; CDR3aa: CASSDSSAEQETQYF
j_gene: TRBJ2-7; v_gene: TRBV7-9; d_gene: TRBD2; abundance: .; CDR3nt: TGTGCCAGCAGCCTCCGTAGCGGGGGGTCCTACGAGCAGTACTTC; CDR3aa: CASSLRSGGSYEQYF
j_gene: TRBJ1-1; v_gene: TRBV11-3; d_gene: .; abundance: .; CDR3nt: TGTGCCAGCAGCGTGGACAGTTTGAACACTGAAGCTTTCTTT; CDR3aa: CASSVDSLNTEAFF
j_gene: TRBJ2-3; v_gene: TRBV19; d_gene: TRBD2; abundance: once; CDR3nt: TGTGCCAGTAGTATCCTAGCGGGAGTGACAGATACGCAGTATTTT; CDR3aa: CASSILAGVTDTQYF